This T cell receptor beta chain emerged from a study of regulatory T cells in long-lasting Graves disease. The CDR3 loop spans 13 amino acids. The germline gives CDR1 SGHNT, CDR2 YENEEA. V was clipped by 5 bases and J by 3 bases, with 8 bases between them. Construction of TCR beta libraries relied on iRepertoire HTBI primers and on Arm-PCR targeting CDR3 regions. TCRdb itself ran the multiplex PCR reads through MiXCR, one entry per CDR3 protein. This table has roughly 220,000 distinct CDR3 sequences, approximately 20% appearing once. Stated time point: newly diagnosed GD, antithyroid drugs for less than 3 months. Extracted PBMC RNA gave rise to the TCR library.

This rearrangement joins TRBV11-3 to TRBJ2-1, with D unresolved. This clonotype was sampled from a female donor with Graves disease. Specimen: peripheral blood mononuclear cells (PBMCs), collected at new diagnosis, from a patient treated with antithyroid drugs. The CDR3 is CASSPGNYNEQFF. CDR3 sequence (DNA): TGTGCCAGCAGCCCCGGAAACTACAATGAGCAGTTCTTC.